This entry concerns a single TCR beta chain. Its matching antigen is unknown. 60 Vbeta and 13 Jbeta primers were used in PCR. Profiling relied on immunoSEQ multiplex PCR, and the TCRdb table lists in-frame clones only, not all of them. The table shows 150,000 to 200,000 clones, with roughly 87% occurring only once. These data belong to a study of cytomegalovirus exposure and HLA in healthy donors. Germline V CDR1 and CDR2: SGHTA, FQGNSA. The CDR3 spans 14 residues. V gave up 1 base and J gave up 4 bases, with 10 bases separating them. This cohort consisted of healthy bone marrow donors. General study findings and limits: The study designated about 180 TCR beta chains cytomegalovirus-associated. Later analysis identified a missense DCLRE1C variant that was linked to TCR beta V- and J-gene trimming.

Sequenced sample: PBMCs. The receptor comes from a middle-aged man in good health and CMV-seronegative. The chain is built from TRBV7-2 and TRBJ1-2; D uncertain. CDR3 in amino acids: CASSLDPGFYGYTF. CDR3 nucleotide sequence: TGTGCCAGCAGCTTAGACCCCGGGTTCTATGGCTACACCTTC. Full variable domain (remainder filled in from reference TRBV7-2 and TRBJ1-2): GAGVSQSPSNKVTEKGKDVELRCDPISGHTALYWYRQSLGQGLEFLIYFQGNSAPDKSGLPSDRFSAERTGGSVSTLTIQRTQQEDSAVYLCASSLDPGFYGYTFGSGTRLTVV.